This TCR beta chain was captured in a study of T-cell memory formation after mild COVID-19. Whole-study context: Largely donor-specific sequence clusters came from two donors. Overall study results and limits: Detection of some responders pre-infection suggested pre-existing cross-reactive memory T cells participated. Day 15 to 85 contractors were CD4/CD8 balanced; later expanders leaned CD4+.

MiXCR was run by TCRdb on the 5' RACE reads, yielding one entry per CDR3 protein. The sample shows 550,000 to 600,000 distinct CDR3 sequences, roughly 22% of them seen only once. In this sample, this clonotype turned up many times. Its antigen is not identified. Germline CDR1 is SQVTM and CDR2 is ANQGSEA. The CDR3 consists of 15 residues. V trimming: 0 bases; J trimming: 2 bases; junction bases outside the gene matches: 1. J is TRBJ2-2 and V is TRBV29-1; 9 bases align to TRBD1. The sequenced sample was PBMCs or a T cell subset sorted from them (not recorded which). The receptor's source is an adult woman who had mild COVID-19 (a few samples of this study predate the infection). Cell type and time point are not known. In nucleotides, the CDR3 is TGCAGCGTTGAAGAACAGGGGGCTAACACCGGGGAGCTGTTTTTT. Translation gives CSVEEQGANTGELFF.